Presented here are 20 T cell receptor beta chains from one specimen sequenced in a study of a mutant IDH1 vaccine in newly diagnosed glioma. Time point: week 23, last vaccination. In the vaccine, a single dose held 300 ug of the mutant IDH1 20-mer peptide, along with topical imiquimod. Antigen specificity for these receptors is unknown. Method: immunoSEQ multiplex PCR; TCRdb's copy keeps in-frame clones and lacks some. The sample contains 82,000 or so clones, roughly 85% of which appear only once. The source was PBMCs, collected from a glioma patient whose treatment included an IDH1 peptide vaccine. The receptors derive from a young man with glioma. Some clones in this sample may be carry-over from other donors' samples.

The rearrangement joins TRBV5-3 to TRBJ1-3, with 7 bases matching TRBD1. TRBV5-3 is recorded as an ORF, its role being uncertain. Losses at the gene ends were 4 bases for V and 0 bases for J; bases not matched to a gene: 4. CDR3 length equals 15 residues. CDR3 in DNA: TGTGCCAGAAGCCGCGGGACAGACTCTGGAAACACCATATATTTT. Its protein is CARSRGTDSGNTIYF.

DNA of the CDR3: TGTGCCACCAGCAGAGAAAGGACCGACAGTAGTGAAGCTTTCTTT. This translates into CATSRERTDSSEAFF. The chain uses TRBV15 and TRBJ1-1, with a weak D call TRBD1 (5 bases). The CDR3 covers 15 residues. Germline lookup yields CDR1 LNHNV and CDR2 YYDKDF (reference sequence). Trimming cost V 0 bases and J 7 bases, with 15 bases left between them.

CDR3 in amino acids: CASSTGTLLGGYTF. The CDR3 coding sequence is TGTGCCAGCAGCACCGGGACCCTCCTAGGGGGCTACACCTTC. V and J are TRBV5-5 and TRBJ1-2; a possible D gene is TRBD1 (5 bases). CDR3 length equals 14 residues. The V end was cut by 4 bases, the J end by 8 bases, with 18 bases between. Germline assignment: CDR1 SGHKS and CDR2 YYEKEE (reference sequence).

The genes are TRBV11-2 and TRBJ2-7, with D possibly being TRBD2 (7 bases). Germline V lookup: CDR1 SGHAT, CDR2 FQNNGV. Trimming removed 5 bases at V and 4 bases at J, with 18 bases between. CDR3 length: 15 amino acids. CDR3 bases: TGTGCCAGCAGCCCAAGGGGGGGGGCGCGTTACGAGCAGTACTTC. It translates to CASSPRGGARYEQYF.

The chain links TRBV29-1 to TRBJ2-7; D might be TRBD2 (5 bases). V dropped 4 bases and J dropped 2 bases, with 9 bases sitting between them. The CDR3 extends over 12 amino acids. From germline, CDR1 is SQVTM and CDR2 ANQGSEA. CDR3 in amino acids: CSVGERPYEQYF. DNA for the CDR3: TGCAGCGTTGGGGAGAGACCCTACGAGCAGTACTTC.

The chain uses TRBV2 and TRBJ2-3; possibly TRBD1 or TRBD2 for D (5 bases each). Deletions cut 7 bases from V and 0 bases from J, with 11 bases between. CDR1 SNHLY and CDR2 FYNNEI come from the germline V gene. The CDR3 is 14 residues long. The CDR3 DNA reads as TGTGCCAGCAAAGGGACGGATAGCACAGATACGCAGTATTTT. Translated: CASKGTDSTDTQYF.

The gene calls are TRBV4-2 and TRBJ2-7, with unresolved D. The length of the CDR3 is 11 residues. From germline, CDR1 is LGHNA and CDR2 YNFKEQ. V lost 5 bases and J lost 5, with 7 bases in between. This CDR3 is CASSDQNEQYF. CDR3 DNA: TGTGCCAGCAGCGACCAGAACGAGCAGTACTTC.

This clone has just one count. The chain couples TRBV28 to TRBJ1-5, with 7 bases that match TRBD1. The CDR3 loop spans 17 amino acids. CDR1 is MDHEN and CDR2 is SYDVKM in the germline V gene. The V gene end was trimmed by 7 bases and the J gene end by 3 bases; junction bases not matched to a gene: 15. CDR3 DNA sequence: TGTGCCAGCAAGTCAGGGGGTTTGTTCGAGGACAATCAGCCCCAGCATTTT. Residues: CASKSGGLFEDNQPQHF.

Written as DNA, the CDR3 is TGTGCCAGCAGCTCGGGGGGAAGCACTGAAGCTTTCTTT. This translates into CASSSGGSTEAFF. The V call is TRBV5-4, the J call TRBJ1-1; perhaps TRBD1 as D (5 bases). This CDR3 has 13 amino acids. CDR1 is SGHNT, CDR2 YYREEE, per germline (reference sequence). V was cut by 3 bases and J by 4 bases, with 10 bases left in between.

The rearrangement links TRBV6-5 to TRBJ1-2, with D possibly matching TRBD1 (5 bases). Germline V gives CDR1 MNHEY, CDR2 SVGAGI. V lost 2 bases and J lost 6, with 10 bases in between. The CDR3 contains 13 residues. The CDR3 is CASSYQGRDGYTF. CDR3 DNA: TGTGCCAGCAGTTACCAGGGAAGGGATGGCTACACCTTC.

This clone was observed a handful of times. This chain connects TRBV7-2 to TRBJ2-1, with D perhaps matching TRBD2 (6 bases). The V gene lost 3 bases and the J gene lost 10 bases, with 19 bases spanning the gap. This CDR3 is 15 amino acids long. Per the germline V gene, CDR1 is SGHTA and CDR2 is FQGNSA. For the CDR3, the DNA is TGTGCCAGCAGCTTTCGGGACTTTGGGGCCCTAGAGCAGTTCTTC. Translation: CASSFRDFGALEQFF.

The chain joins TRBV27 to TRBJ2-1; no reliable D call. V was trimmed by 3 bases and J by 5 bases, leaving 8 bases between them. CDR1 is MNHEY and CDR2 is SMNVEV in the germline V gene (reference sequence). The CDR3 has 13 residues. The CDR3 DNA reads TGTGCCAGCAGTTTTTGGGCGGACAATGAGCAGTTCTTC. As protein: CASSFWADNEQFF.

The CDR3 loop reads CASSSTSPDTQYF. The CDR3 coding sequence is TGTGCCAGCAGCTCGACTAGCCCAGATACGCAGTATTTT. The rearrangement links TRBV5-4 to TRBJ2-3, with TRBD2 matching 7 bases. The CDR3 loop spans 13 amino acids. Germline V gene sequence: CDR1 SGHNT, CDR2 YYREEE (reference sequence). V lost 3 bases to trimming and J lost 4 bases; unmatched junction nucleotides: 2.

CDR3 bases: TGCAGCGTCTCCCCCGGGACGGAAGGAAACACCATATATTTT. It specifies CSVSPGTEGNTIYF. The gene calls are TRBV29-1 and TRBJ1-3; possibly TRBD1 for D (5 bases). The V and J ends lost 6 bases and 4 bases respectively, with 16 bases between them. Per the germline V gene, CDR1 is SQVTM and CDR2 is ANQGSEA. CDR3 length equals 14 residues.

CDR3 protein: CASSQGLAGLWDTQYF. The CDR3 DNA is TGTGCCAGCAGCCAGGGACTAGCGGGGCTCTGGGATACGCAGTATTTT. This chain uses TRBV7-9 with TRBJ2-3; 13 nucleotides match TRBD2. CDR1 is SEHNR and CDR2 is FQNEAQ in the germline V gene (reference sequence). The CDR3 totals 16 residues. Trimming took 5 bases from V and 6 from J; bases not matched to a gene: 8.

The chain is built from TRBV7-9 and TRBJ1-1, with D maybe TRBD1 (6 bases). The germline V and J ends were trimmed by 2 bases and 1 base, with 17 bases remaining between them. Germline V lookup: CDR1 SEHNR, CDR2 FQNEAQ (reference sequence). The CDR3 is made up of 17 amino acids. The CDR3 spells CASSLNVNRAGNTEAFF. CDR3 nucleotide sequence: TGTGCCAGCAGCTTAAACGTCAACAGGGCCGGGAACACTGAAGCTTTCTTT. Variable domain in full (rest from reference TRBV7-9 and TRBJ1-1): DTGVSQNPRHKITKRGQNVTFRCDPISEHNRLYWYRQTLGQGPEFLTYFQNEAQLEKSRLLSDRFSAERPKGSFSTLEIQRTEQGDSAMYLCASSLNVNRAGNTEAFFGQGTRLTVV.

The CDR3 is CASKSWTGGGNTEAFF. The CDR3 nucleotides are TGTGCCAGTAAGAGTTGGACAGGGGGAGGTAACACTGAAGCTTTCTTT. This chain connects TRBV19 to TRBJ1-1, with 10 positions matching TRBD1. CDR3 length: 16 residues. Trimming at V came to 7 bases and at J to 2 bases, leaving 10 bases not matched to a gene. The germline gives CDR1 LNHDA, CDR2 SQIVND (reference sequence).

This clone was seen a few times. The rearrangement links TRBV11-3 to TRBJ2-6; tentatively, D is TRBD1 (5 bases). V lost 5 bases to trimming and J lost 12 bases, with 11 bases between them. The CDR3 runs 12 residues. Germline CDR1 is SGHNT and CDR2 is YENEEA. In DNA form, the CDR3 reads TGTGCCAGCAGCCCGCCCCAGGGCGTCCTGACTTTC. Translation gives CASSPPQGVLTF.

The rearrangement joins TRBV30 to TRBJ1-2; D possibly corresponds to TRBD1 (6 bases). Trimming shortened V by 0 bases and J by 7 bases, and 15 bases separated the two germline ends. Per germline, CDR1 GTSNPN and CDR2 SVGIG (reference sequence). The CDR3 length is 14 residues. CDR3 loop: CAWSVLGQGGGYTF. In nucleotides, the CDR3 is TGTGCCTGGAGTGTACTAGGACAAGGGGGTGGCTACACCTTC.

The chain carries TRBV10-3 and TRBJ1-3; D is possibly TRBD1 (5 bases). V shed 6 bases and J shed 0 bases, with 12 bases lying between them. CDR1 is ENHRY and CDR2 is SYGVKD in the germline V gene. CDR3 length: 15 residues. CDR3 protein: CAIRYSQDSGNTIYF. The CDR3 DNA reads TGTGCCATCAGGTACTCACAGGACTCTGGAAACACCATATATTTT.